This TCR beta chain was retrieved from a study of OX40 agonist ivuxolimab in advanced cancers. Study-level information: The treatment was a fully human IgG2 OX40 agonist, ivuxolimab. Participants averaged roughly 60 years of age (range about 23 to 80) and were 75% to 90% male.

Sampled blood was obtained at baseline, cycle 4 day 1, and cycle 7 day 1. V trimming: 5 bases; J trimming: 4 bases; junction bases outside the gene matches: 16. There are 18 residues in the CDR3. CDR1 is MDHEN and CDR2 is SYDVKM in the germline V gene. The repertoire was sequenced with immunoSEQ multiplex PCR; TCRdb's copy has only in-frame clones and lacks some. Of some 77,000 clones in the sample, over 70% were seen once. The starting material was CD4+ or CD8+ T cells sorted from blood, obtained in a trial of the OX40 agonist ivuxolimab. The clonotype comes from an adult with an advanced solid tumor such as melanoma, head and neck, liver or kidney cancer. The chain is built from TRBV28 and TRBJ1-2; 10 bases line up with TRBD1. CDR3 in amino acids: CASSLPTGTGAQGYGYTF. CDR3 DNA sequence: TGTGCCAGCAGTCTCCCGACCGGGACAGGGGCGCAGGGCTATGGCTACACCTTC.